The rows below give T cell receptor beta chains drawn from one sample of a study of control samples from healthy donors and cancer patients. Sequencing used immunoSEQ multiplex PCR; TCRdb keeps in-frame clones, though not all of them. The data contain 84,000 or so clones, 91% of them singletons. Sequencing was carried out using blood. These receptors all stem from a man aged 50-59 years in good health. CDR3s include the opening cysteine and the closing phenylalanine or tryptophan. The D gene is left open where the match is weak. The size of a clone is reported for some rows only, either as once, few or many, or as a class for expanded clones.

J	D	size	V	DNA	CDR3
TRBJ2-5	TRBD1	-	TRBV24-1	TGTGCCACCAGTGGTGGTGACAGGGATAAACTCCAAGAGACCCAGTACTTC	CATSGGDRDKLQETQYF
TRBJ1-2	-	-	TRBV27	TGTGCCAGCAGTTCACTTGGCCTCTACACCTTC	CASSSLGLYTF
TRBJ1-4	-	-	TRBV7-6	TGTGCCAGCAGCCTACAAGAAGGAGCCAAAGAAAAACTGTTTTTT	CASSLQEGAKEKLFF
TRBJ2-2	TRBD1	few	TRBV15	TGTGCCACCAGCAGAGCGAGACAGGGAATTTACACCGGGGAGCTGTTTTTT	CATSRARQGIYTGELFF
TRBJ1-1	-	-	TRBV7-6	TGTGCCAGCAGCTTAGCCGGGACACAAGCTTTCTTT	CASSLAGTQAFF
TRBJ2-7	-	-	TRBV2	TGTGCCAGCAGCCTGAAGGACGAGCAGTACTTC	CASSLKDEQYF
TRBJ1-1	TRBD1	-	TRBV7-9	TGTGCCAGCAGCCAAACCGGGACAGGGAGTGGTACTGAAGCTTTCTTT	CASSQTGTGSGTEAFF
TRBJ1-4	-	-	TRBV6-5	TGTGCCAGCAGTTACTCGAGGGGCGGAAAACTGTTTTTT	CASSYSRGGKLFF
TRBJ1-4	-	-	TRBV7-9	TGTGCCGGGGACCTTAATGAAAAACTGTTTTTT	CAGDLNEKLFF
TRBJ1-5	-	-	TRBV18	TGTGCCAGCTCACCTCCCTCGGGGTATAGCAATCAGCCCCAGCATTTT	CASSPPSGYSNQPQHF
TRBJ1-1	TRBD1	-	TRBV29-1	TGCAGCTTATCCGGGACAGTGAACACTGAAGCTTTCTTT	CSLSGTVNTEAFF
TRBJ1-6	-	-	TRBV6-6	TGTGCCAGCAGTTCAGACTCCTATAATTCACCCCTCCACTTT	CASSSDSYNSPLHF
TRBJ1-2	TRBD1	-	TRBV6-2/TRBV6-3	TGTGCCAGCAGCACAACACAGGGGTATGGCTACACCTTC	CASSTTQGYGYTF
TRBJ2-1	-	-	TRBV6-2/TRBV6-3	TGTGCCAGCAGTTACTCGGAGGGCGGGGAGCAGTTCTTC	CASSYSEGGEQFF
TRBJ1-2	TRBD1	-	TRBV6-1	TGTGCCAGCAGTGAACTCCTCCGGGACAGGGTTGGCTACACCTTC	CASSELLRDRVGYTF
TRBJ1-4	TRBD1	once	TRBV18	TGTGCCAGCTCACTCTCGACAGGGGCGAATGAAAAACTGTTTTTT	CASSLSTGANEKLFF
TRBJ1-5	TRBD1	once	TRBV6-5	TGTGCCAGCAGTTTACAGGGGAGCGGGCAGCCCCAGCATTTT	CASSLQGSGQPQHF
TRBJ2-5	TRBD1	-	TRBV6-5	TGTGCCAGCAAGAGTCGGACAGGGAGCGTAGAGACCCAGTACTTC	CASKSRTGSVETQYF
TRBJ2-1	TRBD2	-	TRBV5-8	TGTGCCAGCAGCCCCGGACTAGCGGGGTCCTCCTACAATGAGCAGTTCTTC	CASSPGLAGSSYNEQFF
TRBJ2-7	-	-	TRBV6-5	TGTGCCAGCAGACCCATGGACCGCTACGAGCAGTACTTC	CASRPMDRYEQYF
TRBJ1-1	-	-	TRBV2	TGTGCCAGCAGTACTGCTCGGGGGGCCACTGAAGCTTTCTTT	CASSTARGATEAFF
TRBJ1-3	-	-	TRBV7-9	TGTGCCAGCAGCTTAGTAGCAGGCAGCATTCGAAACACCATATATTTT	CASSLVAGSIRNTIYF
TRBJ1-2	TRBD1	-	TRBV6-5	TGTGCCAGCAGTTACCAGACAGGGAATTATGGCTACACCTTC	CASSYQTGNYGYTF
TRBJ2-3	-	-	TRBV5-1	TGCGCCAGCAGCTTGGAATTGGGCACAGATACGCAGTATTTT	CASSLELGTDTQYF
TRBJ2-2	-	-	TRBV9	TGTGCCAGCAGCGTATTAGAACAGGTCACCGGGGAGCTGTTTTTT	CASSVLEQVTGELFF
TRBJ1-6	-	-	TRBV6-6	TGTGCCACCCAAAGCTCCTATAATTCACCCCTCCACTTT	CATQSSYNSPLHF
TRBJ1-6	-	-	TRBV11-2	TGTGCCAGCAGCCCGAGCCCGATTTCACCCCTCCACTTT	CASSPSPISPLHF
TRBJ2-1	TRBD2	-	TRBV18	TGTGCCAGCTCACCAGCGCTAGCGGGGGAGGGTGAGCAGTTCTTC	CASSPALAGEGEQFF
TRBJ1-3	-	-	TRBV6-2/TRBV6-3	TGTGCCAGCAGTCCCCACAGACAGAAGAACACCATATATTTT	CASSPHRQKNTIYF
TRBJ1-3	-	-	TRBV2	TGTGCCAGCAGCACCTGGGGGGCTGGAAACACCATATATTTT	CASSTWGAGNTIYF
TRBJ1-6	-	-	TRBV10-3	TGTGCCATCAGTGAGGACCGCTATAATTCACCCCTCCACTTT	CAISEDRYNSPLHF
TRBJ2-6	TRBD1	-	TRBV3-1/TRBV3-2	TGTGCCAGCAGGGGACAGGGATTACCTTTTACCTCTGGGGCCAACGTCCTGACTTTC	CASRGQGLPFTSGANVLTF
TRBJ2-2	-	-	TRBV12-3/TRBV12-4	TGTGCCAGCACCACAACAGACACCGGGGAGCTGTTTTTT	CASTTTDTGELFF
TRBJ1-5	-	-	TRBV7-2	TGTGCCAGCAGTTCTTACAGGGATAGCAATCAGCCCCAGCATTTT	CASSSYRDSNQPQHF
TRBJ1-1	TRBD1	few	TRBV9	TGTGCCAGCAGCCTTGCGGGACAGGGGAGGAACACTGAAGCTTTCTTT	CASSLAGQGRNTEAFF
TRBJ1-5	-	-	TRBV6-2/TRBV6-3	TGTGCCAGCAGCCGGGGGGGCAGCGGCCAGCCCCAGCATTTT	CASSRGGSGQPQHF
TRBJ2-1	-	-	TRBV5-6	TGTGCCAGCAGCTCCACAGGGTGGGGTAATGAGCAGTTCTTC	CASSSTGWGNEQFF
TRBJ1-6	-	-	TRBV19	TGTGCCAGTAGCCGGGCCGGGACACGGAATTCACCCCTCCACTTT	CASSRAGTRNSPLHF
TRBJ1-1	-	-	TRBV5-1	TGCGCCAGCAGCTTGACCGGTGACAGGAGTGAAGCTTTCTTT	CASSLTGDRSEAFF